This T cell receptor beta chain was captured by sequencing in a study of shared clonotypes between healthy human individuals. Whole-study findings and limits: With a handful of donors compared, 4% to 5% of naive CD4 clonotypes were shared.

To note about this clone: Its specificity is unknown.

Germline CDR1 WNHNN, CDR2 SYGVQD (reference sequence). Deletions cut 2 bases from V and 1 base from J, with 6 bases between. This CDR3 contains 13 residues. Clones were read by immunoSEQ multiplex PCR, and TCRdb kept only the in-frame ones, dropping some. The data contain millions of clones, approximately 95% of them seen just once; the ten biggest clones take up approximately 0.4%. Partitioning of CD4+ cells yielded a CD45RA+ naive subset and a CD45RA-negative memory subset. The source material was naive CD4+ T cells from PBMCs. Subset described: CD45RA+ positively selected. This TCR derives from a man between 18 and 35 years old in good health. Some clones in this sample may be carry-over from other donors' samples. The gene calls are TRBV10-1 and TRBJ2-7; no definite D call. The chain's CDR3 is CASSEQQSYEQYF. The CDR3 coding sequence is TGCGCCAGCAGTGAGCAACAGTCCTACGAGCAGTACTTC.